Listed here are 25 T cell receptor beta chains from one sample, sequenced in a study of T-cell reconstitution after alpha-beta-depleted transplantation in children. Preparation of the TCRbeta library used unique molecular identifiers. MiXCR was run by TCRdb on the PCR reads, yielding one entry per CDR3 protein. The table records some 490,000 distinct CDR3 sequences, approximately 13% of them present only once. This sample comprised PBMCs from the stem cell graft donor, obtained from the stem cell graft. These receptors all stem from a human donor who donated a stem cell graft to a child with combined immunodeficiency.

CDR3 bases: TGTGCCACCACCGGGACTAGTGGCTACGAGCAGTACTTC. The encoded protein is CATTGTSGYEQYF. The rearrangement joins TRBV12-3 or TRBV12-4 to TRBJ2-7, with 8 bases that match TRBD2. The CDR3 has 13 amino acids. With V trimmed by 10 bases and J by 3 bases, 8 bases remained unmatched.

The CDR3 protein is CASNRQWGNTIYF. In nucleotides, the CDR3 is TGTGCCAGCAATCGACAGTGGGGAAACACCATATATTTT. V usage is TRBV28 and J usage is TRBJ1-3, with D maybe TRBD1 (5 bases). The V end was cut by 7 bases, the J end by 4 bases, with 11 bases between. CDR3 length equals 13 residues. The germline V gene has CDR1 MDHEN and CDR2 SYDVKM.

The J gene is TRBJ2-3, the V gene TRBV28, with 7 bases that match TRBD2. The CDR3 runs to 16 residues. CDR1 is MDHEN, CDR2 SYDVKM, per germline. The V gene end was trimmed by 1 base and the J gene end by 0 bases; junction bases not matched to a gene: 4. The CDR3 spells CASSLFSGGSTDTQYF. The CDR3 DNA is TGTGCCAGCAGTTTATTTTCCGGGGGGAGCACAGATACGCAGTATTTT.

V usage is TRBV5-1 and J usage is TRBJ2-5; D not certain. V was pared by 2 bases and J by 5 bases, with 19 bases between. CDR1 and CDR2 from the germline V gene are SGHRS and YFSETQ. The CDR3 runs to 16 residues. The CDR3 bases are TGCGCCAGCAGCTTTGGGGTAGCCCTCGGACGGGAGACCCAGTACTTC. Translated: CASSFGVALGRETQYF.

This chain joins TRBV6-2 or TRBV6-3 and TRBJ2-2; the match to TRBD1 covers 9 bases. The CDR3 length is 16 residues. Germline lookup yields CDR1 MNHEY and CDR2 SVGEGT. V dropped 5 bases and J dropped 8; count of bases not matched to a gene: 12. CDR3 sequence reads: CASSKTQQGASGELFF. In DNA, the CDR3 is TGTGCCAGCAGTAAAACCCAACAGGGGGCGTCTGGGGAGCTGTTTTTT.

This clonotype was seen a handful of times. V gene TRBV7-3 combines with J gene TRBJ2-1, with 12 positions matching TRBD2. The ends lost 3 bases at V and 6 bases at J; junction bases unmatched: 3. CDR3 length equals 15 residues. Germline-derived CDR1 and CDR2 are SGHTA and FQGTGA. The CDR3 protein is CASSLGGLAGNEQFF. The CDR3 region has the DNA TGTGCCAGCAGCTTGGGGGGACTAGCGGGCAATGAGCAGTTCTTC.

This clonotype appeared a few times. The rearrangement uses TRBV6-1 and TRBJ2-2, with 10 bases identical to TRBD2. Losses at the gene ends were 8 bases for V and 4 bases for J; bases not matched to a gene: 16. The CDR3 consists of 18 residues. The germline CDR1 and CDR2 sequences are MNHNS and SASEGT. CDR3 loop: CASLPPSGRAAGTGELFF. In DNA, the CDR3 is TGTGCCAGCCTCCCCCCCAGCGGGAGGGCCGCGGGCACCGGGGAGCTGTTTTTT.

This clonotype was recorded once. The genes are TRBV11-3 and TRBJ2-2; 13 bases are a match to TRBD2. Germline assignment: CDR1 SGHNT and CDR2 YENEEA. The CDR3 extends over 17 amino acids. V was clipped by 5 bases and J by 5 bases; unmatched bases: 8. The CDR3 nucleotides read TGTGCCAGCAGCACGCGGACTAGCGGGAGCGGTACCGGGGAGCTGTTTTTT. Translating it yields CASSTRTSGSGTGELFF.

This clonotype was seen only a few times. The chain links TRBV7-6 to TRBJ2-2; no firm D call. V shed 2 bases and J shed 0 bases, with 4 bases lying between them. The germline V gene has CDR1 SGHVS and CDR2 FNYEAQ. CDR3 length: 14 amino acids. CDR3 in DNA: TGTGCCAGCAGCTTACCGACGAACACCGGGGAGCTGTTTTTT. The encoded protein is CASSLPTNTGELFF.

The CDR3 DNA sequence: TGCGCCAGCAGCCCACTGGCCCTCCTAGGGGATGAGCAGTTCTTC. Residues: CASSPLALLGDEQFF. The V call is TRBV4-3, the J call TRBJ2-1, with D tentatively TRBD1 (5 bases). CDR3 length: 15 residues. CDR1 is LGHNA and CDR2 is YSLEER in the germline V gene. The V end was cut by 4 bases, the J end by 8 bases, with 18 bases between.

This clonotype was counted between two and nine times. This chain joins TRBV28 and TRBJ1-1; TRBD1 is a possible D gene (5 bases). Trimming removed 5 bases from V and 6 bases from J, with 25 bases in between. CDR1 is MDHEN, CDR2 SYDVKM, per germline. The CDR3 covers 17 residues. The CDR3 loop is CASSLISWGRMVAEAFF. The CDR3 DNA sequence: TGTGCCAGCAGTCTCATTTCGTGGGGCAGGATGGTGGCTGAAGCTTTCTTT.

This clonotype has ten or more counts. The chain couples TRBV12-3 or TRBV12-4 to TRBJ2-3; D remains ambiguous. There are 14 residues in the CDR3. Trimming stripped 6 bases from V and 4 bases from J, with 14 bases between. CDR3 residues: CASSRSFVPDTQYF. The DNA for the CDR3 is TGTGCCAGCAGCCGATCGTTCGTTCCAGATACGCAGTATTTT.

This clonotype was counted between two and nine times. The genes are TRBV5-6 and TRBJ2-1; no firm D call. The V gene's germline CDR1 is SGHDT and CDR2 YYEEEE. Trimming cost V 6 bases and J 8 bases, with 15 bases left between them. The CDR3 extends over 13 amino acids. This CDR3 is CASTTFGYHEQFF. In nucleotides, the CDR3 is TGTGCCAGCACCACTTTTGGGTACCATGAGCAGTTCTTC.

This clonotype was recorded a few times. The chain couples TRBV7-2 to TRBJ1-1; D is undetermined. This CDR3 spans 12 amino acids. Per the germline V gene, CDR1 is SGHTA and CDR2 is FQGNSA. The ends were cut back, 1 base at V and 7 bases at J, with 7 bases in the middle. CDR3 sequence: CASSLDILEAFF. The CDR3 DNA sequence: TGTGCCAGCAGCTTAGACATCCTTGAAGCTTTCTTT.

This clonotype was counted ten times or more. Germline and junction disagree at one end, which may indicate a read error. V gene TRBV5-1 combines with J gene TRBJ2-7, with 7 bases identical to TRBD1. The CDR3 extends over 13 amino acids. Germline V CDR1 and CDR2: SGHRS, YFSETQ. CDR3 coding DNA: TGTGCCAGCAGCTTACAGGGGAGCTACGAGCAGTACTTC. Protein: CASSLQGSYEQYF. Using reference TRBV5-1 and TRBJ2-7 for the parts outside the CDR3, the full variable domain is KAGVTQTPRYLIKTRGQQVTLSCSPISGHRSVSWYQQTPGQGLQFLFEYFSETQRNKGNFPGRFSGRQFSNSRSEMNVSTLELGDSALYLCASSLQGSYEQYFGPGTRLTVT.

In its sample, this clonotype was seen many times. The genes are TRBV24-1 and TRBJ2-3; TRBD1 matches at 9 bases. The CDR3 loop spans 15 amino acids. Germline V gives CDR1 KGHDR, CDR2 SFDVKD. Trimming cost V 9 bases and J 0 bases; bases outside gene matches: 6. The CDR3 reads CATGGQGISTDTQYF. CDR3 coding DNA: TGTGCCACCGGCGGACAGGGGATTAGCACAGATACGCAGTATTTT.

The V call is TRBV12-3 or TRBV12-4, the J call TRBJ1-2, with D uncertain. CDR3 size: 14 residues. The V and J ends lost 7 bases and 4 bases respectively, with 16 bases between them. The CDR3 sequence is CASNELAGGYGYTF. The CDR3 DNA reads TGTGCCAGCAACGAGCTGGCAGGAGGCTATGGCTACACCTTC.

The chain is built from TRBV9 and TRBJ1-2; the D gene is possibly TRBD1 (5 bases). The length of the CDR3 is 14 residues. With 0 bases removed from V and 3 bases from J, the gap between germline ends came to 9 bases. CDR1 is SGDLS, CDR2 YYNGEE, per germline. CDR3 region: CASSVEVGDYGYTF. The CDR3 DNA follows: TGTGCCAGCAGCGTAGAGGTGGGGGACTATGGCTACACCTTC.

This clonotype was seen a handful of times. The chain employs TRBV12-3 or TRBV12-4 and TRBJ1-6, with D perhaps matching TRBD1 (5 bases). Between the trimmed V and J ends, which lost 5 bases and 7 bases, there was a span of 15 bases. This CDR3 contains 15 residues. CDR3 in DNA: TGTGCCAGCAGTCCAGGGTTGGGGGGGAATTCACCCCTCCACTTT. Translated: CASSPGLGGNSPLHF.

This clonotype was counted at least ten times. This rearrangement joins TRBV12-3 or TRBV12-4 to TRBJ2-2; the D is unclear. The CDR3 has 14 amino acids. V was shortened by 6 bases and J by 5 bases, with 13 bases between the two germline ends. The CDR3 loop reads CASSPSLGTGELFF. DNA of the CDR3: TGTGCCAGCAGCCCTAGTCTCGGAACCGGGGAGCTGTTTTTT.

This clonotype occurred many times. V usage is TRBV7-9 and J usage is TRBJ2-7; 9 nucleotides line up with TRBD2. CDR3 length: 17 residues. In germline, CDR1 is SEHNR, CDR2 FQNEAQ (reference sequence). Trimming at V came to 1 base and at J to 3 bases, leaving 10 bases not matched to a gene. The CDR3 sequence is CASSLVSGSGGYYEQYF. The CDR3, as DNA: TGTGCCAGCAGCTTAGTTAGCGGGAGTGGAGGTTACTACGAGCAGTACTTC. Full variable domain (rest looked up from reference TRBV7-9 and TRBJ2-7): DTGVSQNPRHKITKRGQNVTFRCDPISEHNRLYWYRQTLGQGPEFLTYFQNEAQLEKSRLLSDRFSAERPKGSFSTLEIQRTEQGDSAMYLCASSLVSGSGGYYEQYFGPGTRLTVT.

In its sample, this clonotype was seen many times. The rearrangement links TRBV3-1 to TRBJ1-1; D is undetermined. CDR3 length: 14 amino acids. The V gene lost 7 bases and the J gene lost 1 base, with 13 bases spanning the gap. CDR1 LGHDT and CDR2 YNNKEL come from the germline V gene (reference sequence). CDR3: CASTSNPWNTEAFF. Written as DNA, the CDR3 is TGTGCCAGCACCTCGAACCCATGGAACACTGAAGCTTTCTTT.

This clonotype occurred a few times. J is TRBJ1-1 and V is TRBV11-1; a weak D match, TRBD1 (5 bases). The germline gives CDR1 SGHAT, CDR2 FQDESV (reference sequence). This CDR3 contains 14 residues. Between the trimmed V and J ends, which lost 3 bases and 6 bases, there was a span of 14 bases. DNA of the CDR3: TGTGCCAGCAGCTTTCGTTGGGACGGGGCTGAAGCTTTCTTT. Protein sequence: CASSFRWDGAEAFF.

The sample holds a few counts of this clonotype. The V gene is TRBV5-1, the J gene TRBJ2-3; D is unresolved. Trimming took off 0 bases at V and 3 bases at J, with 11 bases between the two ends. Germline V gene data show CDR1 as SGHRS and CDR2 as YFSETQ. The CDR3 length is 15 residues. CDR3 sequence (DNA): TGCGCCAGCAGCTTGGACAGAATACTTACAGATACGCAGTATTTT. This codes for CASSLDRILTDTQYF.

Ten or more counts support this clonotype. This chain links TRBV12-3 or TRBV12-4 with TRBJ1-1; tentatively, D is TRBD1 (5 bases). The CDR3 spans 14 residues. Trimming left V 3 bases short and J 1 base short, with 9 bases between. The DNA for the CDR3 is TGTGCCAGCAGTTTGTGGGGGGAGAACACTGAAGCTTTCTTT. Translating it yields CASSLWGENTEAFF.